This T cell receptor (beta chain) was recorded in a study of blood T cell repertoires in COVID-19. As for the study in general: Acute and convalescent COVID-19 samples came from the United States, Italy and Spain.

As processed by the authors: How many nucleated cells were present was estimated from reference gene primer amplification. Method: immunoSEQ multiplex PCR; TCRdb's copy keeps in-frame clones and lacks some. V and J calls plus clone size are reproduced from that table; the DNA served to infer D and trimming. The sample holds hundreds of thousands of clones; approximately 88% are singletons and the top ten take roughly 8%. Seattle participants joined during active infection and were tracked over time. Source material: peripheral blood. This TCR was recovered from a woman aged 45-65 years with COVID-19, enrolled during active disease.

The CDR3 region has the DNA TGTGCCAGCAGTGAATCGGGTCAGGGGGAACCCTCTGGGGCCAACGTCCTGACTTTC. This encodes CASSESGQGEPSGANVLTF. This chain uses TRBV6-1 with TRBJ2-6, with TRBD1 matching over 7 bases. With V trimmed by 2 bases and J by 0 bases, 10 bases remained unmatched. This CDR3 has 19 residues. Germline CDR1 and CDR2: MNHNS and SASEGT.